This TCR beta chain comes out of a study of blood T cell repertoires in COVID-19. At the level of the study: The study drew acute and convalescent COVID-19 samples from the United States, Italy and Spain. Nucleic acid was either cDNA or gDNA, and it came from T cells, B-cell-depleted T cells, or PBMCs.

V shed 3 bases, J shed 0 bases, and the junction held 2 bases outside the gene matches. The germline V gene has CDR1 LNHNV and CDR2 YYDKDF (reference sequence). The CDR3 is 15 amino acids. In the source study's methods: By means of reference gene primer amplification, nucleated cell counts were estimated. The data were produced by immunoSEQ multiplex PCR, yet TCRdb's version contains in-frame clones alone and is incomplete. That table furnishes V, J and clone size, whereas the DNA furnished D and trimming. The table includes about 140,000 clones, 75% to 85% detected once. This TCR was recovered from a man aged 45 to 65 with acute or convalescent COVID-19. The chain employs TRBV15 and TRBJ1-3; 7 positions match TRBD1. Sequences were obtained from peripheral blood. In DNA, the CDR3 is TGTGCCACCAGCAGCCAGGGGGGCTCTGGAAACACCATATATTTT. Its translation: CATSSQGGSGNTIYF. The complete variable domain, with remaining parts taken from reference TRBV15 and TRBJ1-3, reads DAMVIQNPRYQVTQFGKPVTLSCSQTLNHNVMYWYQQKSSQAPKLLFHYYDKDFNNEADTPDNFQSRRPNTSFCFLDIRSPGLGDTAMYLCATSSQGGSGNTIYFGEGSWLTVV.